Each of the 8 T cell receptor beta chains below was sequenced from the same sample in a study of shared clonotypes between healthy human individuals (TCRdb year 2020). CD8 naive samples were obtained by positive selection for CCR7 among CD45RO-negative cells, yielding a CD45RA+CCR7+ population from which TemRA cells were excluded. Library preparation employed the immunoSEQ multiplex PCR assay. In TCRdb, the immuneACCESS table is reduced to in-frame sequences with V and J assigned. These tables do not hold every clone; where another copy was compared, an unresolved V gene accounts for under half, and the others remain unexplained. The sample table holds around 2,000,000 clones, of which roughly 94% were seen once. Roughly 1.1% of the sample goes to the ten largest clones. The sample taken for sequencing was naive CD8+ T cells sorted from blood. Read against the paper, the sample's cell subset or site label means: CD45RA+CCR7+. The receptor source for this set is a man in his late teens or twenties in good health.

The chain combines TRBV21-1 with TRBJ2-5; TRBD1, the table's D call, lacks a check against the DNA. TRBV21-1 is described as a pseudogene. This CDR3 contains 15 residues. The CDR3 is CATFREQGGQETQYF. The CDR3 DNA reads as TGTGCCACCTTTAGGGAACAGGGGGGCCAAGAGACCCAGTACTTC.

The rearrangement joins TRBV12-5 to TRBJ1-1, with D tentatively TRBD1 (5 bases). V lost 3 bases and J lost 1, with 15 bases in between. Per germline, CDR1 LGHNT and CDR2 FRNRAP. CDR3 length equals 16 residues. CDR3 in amino acids: CASGFSPAGRNTEAFF. Written as DNA, the CDR3 is TGTGCTAGTGGTTTTTCCCCCGCGGGGCGGAACACTGAAGCTTTCTTT.

The rearrangement joins TRBV28 to TRBJ2-5; D possibly corresponds to TRBD1 (6 bases). With 1 base removed from V and 1 base from J, the gap between germline ends came to 13 bases. The CDR3 consists of 16 residues. CDR1 is MDHEN, CDR2 SYDVKM, per germline. CDR3 loop: CASSLLQGSIQETQYF. The CDR3 DNA follows: TGTGCCAGCAGTTTATTGCAGGGGTCAATCCAAGAGACCCAGTACTTC.

The chain is built from TRBV6-5 and TRBJ2-7; TRBD2 agrees at 7 bases. With V trimmed by 6 bases and J by 6 bases, 5 bases remained unmatched. This CDR3 comprises 12 residues. Germline V lookup: CDR1 MNHEY, CDR2 SVGAGI. This CDR3 is CASRAGESEQYF. CDR3 bases: TGTGCCAGCAGGGCGGGAGAAAGCGAGCAGTACTTC.

The chain couples TRBV11-2 to TRBJ2-2, with TRBD2 matching over 14 bases. The germline gives CDR1 SGHAT, CDR2 FQNNGV. This CDR3 comprises 16 residues. With V trimmed by 5 bases and J by 5 bases, 4 bases remained unmatched. The CDR3 is CASSPRTSGRTGELFF. Here the CDR3 DNA reads TGTGCCAGCAGCCCTCGGACTAGCGGGAGGACCGGGGAGCTGTTTTTT.

The chain combines TRBV10-1 with TRBJ2-7; D is tentatively TRBD1 or TRBD2 (5 bases each). CDR3 length: 13 residues. Trimming took 6 bases from V and 3 from J, leaving 12 bases between them. CDR1 WNHNN and CDR2 SYGVQD come from the germline V gene (reference sequence). In DNA form, the CDR3 reads TGCGCCAGCAGCGAGGGGATGAGCTACGAGCAGTACTTC. Translating gives CASSEGMSYEQYF.

The rearrangement links TRBV5-1 to TRBJ2-5; D is undetermined. CDR1 and CDR2 from the germline V gene are SGHRS and YFSETQ. The CDR3 has 14 amino acids. Trimming shortened V by 0 bases and J by 1 base, and 7 bases separated the two germline ends. The CDR3 DNA reads TGCGCCAGCAGCTTGGTGCCCAGCCAAGAGACCCAGTACTTC. Its translation is CASSLVPSQETQYF.

V is TRBV6-6 and J is TRBJ2-5; weak D call: TRBD2 (6 bases). This CDR3 is 12 amino acids long. CDR1 and CDR2 from the germline V gene are MNHNY and SVGAGI (reference sequence). V lost 10 bases and J 2 bases, leaving 11 bases between the germline ends. CDR3 DNA: TGTGCCACGGGGGACGTACAAGAGACCCAGTACTTC. As protein: CATGDVQETQYF.